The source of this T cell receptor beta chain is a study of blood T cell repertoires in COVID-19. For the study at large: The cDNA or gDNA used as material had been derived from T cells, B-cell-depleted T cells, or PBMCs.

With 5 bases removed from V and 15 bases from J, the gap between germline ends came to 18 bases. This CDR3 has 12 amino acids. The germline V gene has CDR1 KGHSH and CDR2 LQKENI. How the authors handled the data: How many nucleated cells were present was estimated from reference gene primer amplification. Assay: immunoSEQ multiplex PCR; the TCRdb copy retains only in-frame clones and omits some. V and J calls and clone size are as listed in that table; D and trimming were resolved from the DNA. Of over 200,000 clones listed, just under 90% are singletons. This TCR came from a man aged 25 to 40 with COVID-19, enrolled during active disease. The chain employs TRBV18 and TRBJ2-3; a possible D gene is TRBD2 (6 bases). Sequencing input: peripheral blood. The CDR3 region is CASSSSPRGGYF. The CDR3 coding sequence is TGTGCCAGCTCATCGTCGCCTAGGGGAGGATATTTT.